The 10 T cell receptor beta chains below come from one sample, sequenced in a study of T cells in narcolepsy. The method was immunoSEQ multiplex PCR; TCRdb's version includes in-frame clones alone and lacks a portion of them. The sample shows tens of thousands of clones, 88% of them seen only once. Material: CD45RA- memory CD4+ T cells from PBMCs. The receptors derive from a human donor with narcolepsy.

The V and J genes are TRBV7-2 and TRBJ1-5; D unclear. With 5 bases removed from V and 5 bases from J, the gap between germline ends came to 16 bases. Germline assignment: CDR1 SGHTA and CDR2 FQGNSA. CDR3 length: 15 residues. As DNA, the CDR3 is TGTGCCAGCAGCCCGGACCCTGGGAACCATCAGCCCCAGCATTTT. Translating gives CASSPDPGNHQPQHF.

The chain links TRBV29-1 to TRBJ2-7, with TRBD1 identical over 7 bases. J gave up 7 bases and V 6 bases, and 12 bases lay outside the gene matches. The CDR3 spans 13 residues. Germline V CDR1 and CDR2: SQVTM, ANQGSEA. The CDR3 is CSVHPGQSGEQYF. CDR3 coding DNA: TGCAGCGTACACCCGGGACAGTCGGGAGAGCAGTACTTC.

The gene calls are TRBV7-3 and TRBJ1-1; 7 positions match TRBD1. The junction had 1 base not matched to a gene; V was cut back by 0 bases and J by 3 bases. The CDR3 is 14 amino acids. Germline CDR1 and CDR2: SGHTA and FQGTGA. The CDR3: CASSLTRGDTEAFF. As DNA, the CDR3 is TGTGCCAGCAGCTTAACCAGGGGGGACACTGAAGCTTTCTTT.

V gene TRBV6-5 combines with J gene TRBJ1-1; 8 bases align to TRBD1. In germline, CDR1 is MNHEY, CDR2 SVGAGI. The CDR3 totals 14 residues. V dropped 5 bases and J dropped 4; count of bases not matched to a gene: 6. The CDR3 protein is CASSQGAWGTEAFF. Written as DNA, the CDR3 is TGTGCCAGCAGTCAGGGGGCTTGGGGCACTGAAGCTTTCTTT.

The CDR3 DNA reads as TGTGCCAGCAGCTTACAGGGGGCGGCCGGGGAGCTGTTTTTT. Its protein product is CASSLQGAAGELFF. The rearrangement uses TRBV7-2 and TRBJ2-2; 8 bases are a match to TRBD1. Germline V gene sequence: CDR1 SGHTA, CDR2 FQGNSA. CDR3 length: 14 amino acids. V dropped 2 bases and J dropped 6; count of bases not matched to a gene: 2.

J is TRBJ2-1 and V is TRBV5-8, with 7 nucleotides matching TRBD2. After removal of 5 bases from V and 10 bases from J, the junction contained 3 bases not matched to a gene. Germline assignment: CDR1 SGHTS and CDR2 YDEGEE. The CDR3 is 11 residues long. The CDR3 region is CASRGGWEQFF. In DNA form, the CDR3 reads TGTGCCAGCAGGGGAGGGTGGGAGCAGTTCTTC. Combining the CDR3 with reference TRBV5-8 and TRBJ2-1 gives the whole variable domain EAGVTQSPTHLIKTRGQQATLRCSPISGHTSVYWYQQALGLGLQFLLWYDEGEERNRGNFPPRFSGRQFPNYSSELNVNALELEDSALYLCASRGGWEQFFGPGTRLTVL.

This rearrangement joins TRBV9 to TRBJ1-4, with D maybe TRBD1 (5 bases). CDR3 size: 14 residues. Germline loops: CDR1 SGDLS, CDR2 YYNGEE. Trimming removed 6 bases from V and 0 bases from J, with 9 bases in between. The chain's CDR3 is CASTRDPTNEKLFF. CDR3 nucleotide sequence: TGTGCCAGCACCCGGGACCCAACTAATGAAAAACTGTTTTTT.

The chain joins TRBV9 to TRBJ1-1, with D tentatively TRBD1 (6 bases). The V and J ends lost 2 bases and 4 bases respectively, with 18 bases between them. This CDR3 has 16 residues. CDR1 and CDR2 (germline): SGDLS, YYNGEE. CDR3 DNA sequence: TGTGCCAGCAGCGTGGGTTCCGGGGACACCTTCACTGAAGCTTTCTTT. Protein sequence: CASSVGSGDTFTEAFF.

This clone was found a few times. This rearrangement joins TRBV10-3 to TRBJ2-1, with D uncertain. Trimming removed 3 bases at V and 4 bases at J, with 10 bases between. CDR1 ENHRY and CDR2 SYGVKD come from the germline V gene. The CDR3 is made up of 14 amino acids. The CDR3 DNA sequence: TGTGCCATCAGTGAACAGACGGAATACAATGAGCAGTTCTTC. It specifies CAISEQTEYNEQFF.

The J gene is TRBJ2-3, the V gene TRBV7-9; D perhaps matches TRBD2 (7 bases). The V gene lost 3 bases and the J gene lost 2 bases, with 15 bases spanning the gap. Germline CDR1 is SEHNR and CDR2 is FQNEAQ (reference sequence). This CDR3 region has 16 residues. The CDR3 protein is CASSFRAGAFTDTQYF. The CDR3 nucleotides read TGTGCCAGCAGCTTCCGGGCGGGGGCGTTCACAGATACGCAGTATTTT.